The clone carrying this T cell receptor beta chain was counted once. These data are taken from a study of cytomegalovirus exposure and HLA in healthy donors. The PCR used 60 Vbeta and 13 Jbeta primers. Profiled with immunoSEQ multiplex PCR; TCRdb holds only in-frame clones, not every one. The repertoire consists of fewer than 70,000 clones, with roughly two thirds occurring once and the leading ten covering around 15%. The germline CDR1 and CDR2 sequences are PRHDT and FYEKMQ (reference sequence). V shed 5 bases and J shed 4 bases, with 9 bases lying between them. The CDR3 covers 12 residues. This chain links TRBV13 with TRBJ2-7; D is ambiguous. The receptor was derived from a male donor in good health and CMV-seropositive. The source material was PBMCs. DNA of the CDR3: TGTGCCAGCAGCGCCACGGGTTACGAGCAGTACTTC. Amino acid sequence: CASSATGYEQYF.